This TCR beta chain was identified during a study of memory B cells and T cells in multiple sclerosis. The data were produced by immunoSEQ multiplex PCR, yet TCRdb's version contains in-frame clones alone and is incomplete. Of fewer than 15,000 clones in the sample, approximately 69% are singletons; the top ten hold about 2.5%. V lost 5 bases and J lost 10, with 15 bases in between. The CDR3 consists of 13 residues. Germline CDR1 reads MNHEY; CDR2 reads SMNVEV (reference sequence). This TCR was recovered from a human donor with multiple sclerosis. The sample was memory (CD45RO+) CD4+ T cells from blood. The chain is built from TRBV27 and TRBJ2-1; D possibly corresponds to TRBD2 (5 bases). The DNA for the CDR3 is TGTGCCAGCAGTCCCATACAGAAGCGGGAGCAGTTCTTC. Its protein is CASSPIQKREQFF.